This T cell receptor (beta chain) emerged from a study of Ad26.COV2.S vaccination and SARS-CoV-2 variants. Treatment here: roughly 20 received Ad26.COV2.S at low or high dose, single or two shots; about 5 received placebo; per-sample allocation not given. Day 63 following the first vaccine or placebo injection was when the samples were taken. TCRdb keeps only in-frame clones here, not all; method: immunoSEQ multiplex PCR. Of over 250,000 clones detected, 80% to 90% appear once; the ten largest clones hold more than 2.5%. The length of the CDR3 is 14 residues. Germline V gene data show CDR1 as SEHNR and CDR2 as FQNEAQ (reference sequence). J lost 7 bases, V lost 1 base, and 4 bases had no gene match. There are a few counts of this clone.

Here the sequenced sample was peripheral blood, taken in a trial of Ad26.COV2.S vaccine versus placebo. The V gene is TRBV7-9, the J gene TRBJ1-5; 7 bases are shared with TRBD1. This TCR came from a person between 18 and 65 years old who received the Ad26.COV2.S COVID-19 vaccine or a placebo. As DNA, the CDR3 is TGTGCCAGCAGCTTAGACAGGGGCGACCAGCCCCAGCATTTT. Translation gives CASSLDRGDQPQHF.